These T cell receptor beta chains were read from a single sample in a study of T cell repertoires in ileal Crohn's disease. This table comes from immunoSEQ multiplex PCR, and its TCRdb copy is limited to in-frame clones, with some not included. The sample records roughly 5,800 clones, nearly 80% being singletons. The specimen sequenced was ileal tissue. Receptors originate from an adult with Crohn's disease. Both conserved end residues are part of each CDR3. D genes are given only for firm matches. A clone size is listed for some rows: how often the clone was seen (once, few, many), or a class if it is expanded.

D: TRBD1
size: few
V: TRBV27
J: TRBJ1-1
DNA: TGTGCCAGCAGGGGGACAGGGGGAACTGAAGCTTTCTTT
CDR3: CASRGTGGTEAFF

D: TRBD2
size: NA
V: TRBV9
J: TRBJ2-5
DNA: TGTGCCAGCTCCTCTAGCGGGGGGGCCCGAGAGACCCAGTACTTC
CDR3: CASSSSGGARETQYF

D: TRBD1
size: NA
V: TRBV5-1
J: TRBJ1-5
DNA: TGCGCCAGCACACTCGAAGGACAGGGAGTGGCCAAAAATAGCAATCAGCCCCAGCATTTT
CDR3: CASTLEGQGVAKNSNQPQHF

D: NA
size: NA
V: TRBV18
J: TRBJ1-2
DNA: TGTGCCAGCTCACCCCCAGGCCGGGTTAACTATGGCTACACCTTC
CDR3: CASSPPGRVNYGYTF

D: NA
size: NA
V: TRBV28
J: TRBJ1-2
DNA: TGTGCCAGTGGACTTTATGGCTACACCTTC
CDR3: CASGLYGYTF

D: NA
size: NA
V: TRBV6-1
J: TRBJ1-5
DNA: TGTGCCAGCAGTGAAGGGGCAGGGTCCGAGCCCCAGCATTTT
CDR3: CASSEGAGSEPQHF

D: NA
size: NA
V: TRBV4-1
J: TRBJ2-6
DNA: TGCGCCAGCAGCCAAGAAAGTATAAGCTACTCTGGGGCCAACGTCCTGACTTTC
CDR3: CASSQESISYSGANVLTF

D: TRBD1
size: NA
V: TRBV5-1
J: TRBJ1-2
DNA: TGCGCCAGCAGCATGGACAGGGCCCATGGCTACACCTTC
CDR3: CASSMDRAHGYTF

D: NA
size: NA
V: TRBV6-1
J: TRBJ1-5
DNA: TGTGCCAGCAGTGAAACGGGGGGTTACGATCAGCCCCAGCATTTT
CDR3: CASSETGGYDQPQHF

D: NA
size: few
V: TRBV27
J: TRBJ2-4
DNA: TGTGCCAGCAGCCCCGGTCCGAACATTCAGTACTTC
CDR3: CASSPGPNIQYF

D: NA
size: NA
V: TRBV4-1
J: TRBJ1-1
DNA: TGCGCCAGCAGCCAAGATCCCTTATTGGACACTGAAGCTTTCTTT
CDR3: CASSQDPLLDTEAFF

D: NA
size: NA
V: TRBV18
J: TRBJ2-1
DNA: TGTGCCAGCTCACCTACTAGTACAGTATACAATGAGCAGTTCTTC
CDR3: CASSPTSTVYNEQFF

D: NA
size: NA
V: TRBV5-5
J: TRBJ1-3
DNA: TGTGCCAGCAGCTTGGACAGCTTCTCTGGAAACACCATATATTTT
CDR3: CASSLDSFSGNTIYF

D: TRBD1
size: NA
V: TRBV4-1
J: TRBJ2-1
DNA: TGCGCCAGCAGCAAGGGACAGGGGGCACTAGGCTACAATGAGCAGTTCTTC
CDR3: CASSKGQGALGYNEQFF

D: TRBD2
size: NA
V: TRBV9
J: TRBJ2-5
DNA: TGTGCCAGCAGCGTGAGCGGGGGGGCCATCCAAGAGACCCAGTACTTC
CDR3: CASSVSGGAIQETQYF

D: NA
size: NA
V: TRBV7-2
J: TRBJ2-3
DNA: TGTGCCAGTGGATCCACAGATACGCAGTATTTT
CDR3: CASGSTDTQYF

D: TRBD2
size: once
V: TRBV5-1
J: TRBJ2-3
DNA: TGCGCCAGCAGCTCGACTAGCGGGGGGGATACGCAGTATTTT
CDR3: CASSSTSGGDTQYF

D: NA
size: NA
V: TRBV19
J: TRBJ2-7
DNA: TGTGCCAGTAGTATTAAGGACAGCTACGAGCAGTACTTC
CDR3: CASSIKDSYEQYF

D: NA
size: NA
V: TRBV5-4
J: TRBJ2-3
DNA: TGTGCCAGCAGCTTGAGCAGGGGCGACACAGATACGCAGTATTTT
CDR3: CASSLSRGDTDTQYF

D: TRBD1
size: once
V: TRBV14
J: TRBJ2-7
DNA: TGTGCCAGCAGCCAGTTTGTTGGGGACAGGGCCTACGAGCAGTACTTC
CDR3: CASSQFVGDRAYEQYF

D: NA
size: NA
V: TRBV7-9
J: TRBJ2-7
DNA: TGTGCCAGCAGCTTAAGTTTTGGCAGTCCCTACGAGCAGTACTTC
CDR3: CASSLSFGSPYEQYF

D: NA
size: NA
V: TRBV6-4
J: TRBJ1-5
DNA: TGTGCCAGCAGTGACTGTCGTTGCTGGGCGTCCAATCAGCCCCAGCATTTT
CDR3: CASSDCRCWASNQPQHF

D: NA
size: NA
V: TRBV5-6
J: TRBJ1-3
DNA: TGTGCCAGCAGCTTACGAGGGAACCCATACTCTGGAAACACCATATATTTT
CDR3: CASSLRGNPYSGNTIYF

D: TRBD1
size: NA
V: TRBV6-1
J: TRBJ1-1
DNA: TGTGCCAGCAGTGAATCCACAGGGGGACACACTGAAGCTTTCTTT
CDR3: CASSESTGGHTEAFF

D: NA
size: few
V: TRBV11-3
J: TRBJ2-5
DNA: TGTGCCAGCAGCTTAGTTGGAGGGTTGGAGACCCAGTACTTC
CDR3: CASSLVGGLETQYF

D: NA
size: NA
V: TRBV5-6
J: TRBJ1-6
DNA: TGTGCCAGCAGCCGACCGTCTCCCAATTCACCCCTCCACTTT
CDR3: CASSRPSPNSPLHF

D: NA
size: once
V: TRBV5-1
J: TRBJ2-7
DNA: TGCGCCAGCAGCTTGGATCCCCAGTTCTACGAGCAGTACTTC
CDR3: CASSLDPQFYEQYF

D: NA
size: NA
V: TRBV5-6
J: TRBJ2-7
DNA: TGTGCCAGCGAAGCGCAGGGGCGATTTCCCTACGAGCAGTACTTC
CDR3: CASEAQGRFPYEQYF

D: TRBD1
size: NA
V: TRBV6-1
J: TRBJ2-7
DNA: TGTGCCAGCAGTAGCCGGACAGGGGCTTCCTACGAGCAGTACTTC
CDR3: CASSSRTGASYEQYF

D: NA
size: few
V: TRBV2
J: TRBJ2-2
DNA: TGTGCCAGCAGCCCCAGTGGATGGGACACCGGGGAGCTGTTTTTT
CDR3: CASSPSGWDTGELFF

D: TRBD1
size: NA
V: TRBV5-1
J: TRBJ2-7
DNA: TGCGCCAGCAGCTCCTTGACAGGGGCCTACGAGCAGTACTTC
CDR3: CASSSLTGAYEQYF

D: TRBD1
size: NA
V: TRBV28
J: TRBJ2-7
DNA: TGTGCCAGCAGCTCCACCGGGACAGGCATCTACGAGCAGTACTTC
CDR3: CASSSTGTGIYEQYF

D: NA
size: NA
V: TRBV19
J: TRBJ2-7
DNA: TGTGCCAGTAGTATAGACAGCGGGCGGTACGAGCAGTACTTC
CDR3: CASSIDSGRYEQYF

D: TRBD2
size: NA
V: TRBV7-9
J: TRBJ2-3
DNA: TGTGCCAGCAGCTTTCCCGCGGGGGGCTCCTCTAGCACAGATACGCAGTATTTT
CDR3: CASSFPAGGSSSTDTQYF

D: NA
size: NA
V: TRBV5-1
J: TRBJ2-5
DNA: TGCGCCAGCAGCAACTCCGTAAACCAAGAGACCCAGTACTTC
CDR3: CASSNSVNQETQYF

D: NA
size: NA
V: TRBV11-3
J: TRBJ1-1
DNA: TGTGCCAGCAGCTTGTACACAACTGAAGCTTTCTTT
CDR3: CASSLYTTEAFF

D: NA
size: NA
V: TRBV9
J: TRBJ2-3
DNA: TGTGCCAGCAGCCAGGTGACAGATACGCAGTATTTT
CDR3: CASSQVTDTQYF

D: NA
size: NA
V: TRBV7-4
J: TRBJ1-1
DNA: TGTGCCAGCAGCTACTCCAGGGAAACTGAAGCTTTCTTT
CDR3: CASSYSRETEAFF

D: NA
size: NA
V: TRBV6-1
J: TRBJ1-1
DNA: TGTGCCAGCAGTGAACCAAACGGAGTGAACACTGAAGCTTTCTTT
CDR3: CASSEPNGVNTEAFF

D: NA
size: few
V: TRBV27
J: TRBJ2-5
DNA: TGTGCCAGCAGTTTGTCCAGCCAAGAGACCCAGTACTTC
CDR3: CASSLSSQETQYF

D: NA
size: NA
V: TRBV7-2
J: TRBJ2-3
DNA: TGTGCCAGCTCGTCCCAAATATCGCAGTATTTT
CDR3: CASSSQISQYF

D: TRBD2
size: NA
V: TRBV5-1
J: TRBJ2-3
DNA: TGCGCCAGCAGCTTGGAACTAGCGGGAAGAGATACGCAGTATTTT
CDR3: CASSLELAGRDTQYF

D: NA
size: few
V: TRBV5-1
J: TRBJ2-6
DNA: TGCGCCAGCAGCTTGAGGGCAGGACTCTCTGGGGCCAACGTCCTGACTTTC
CDR3: CASSLRAGLSGANVLTF

D: TRBD1
size: NA
V: TRBV19
J: TRBJ2-7
DNA: TGTGCCAGTCTGCCGACCGGGACAGGGACCTACGAGCAGTACTTC
CDR3: CASLPTGTGTYEQYF

D: TRBD2
size: once
V: TRBV27
J: TRBJ2-3
DNA: TGTGCCAGCAGTTTACTTAGCGGGGGGCTTCACACAGATACGCAGTATTTT
CDR3: CASSLLSGGLHTDTQYF

D: NA
size: NA
V: TRBV7-9
J: TRBJ2-7
DNA: TGTGCCAGCAGCGCGATGGGGGCCGAGCAGTACTTC
CDR3: CASSAMGAEQYF

D: NA
size: NA
V: TRBV5-1
J: TRBJ2-1
DNA: TGCGCCAGCAGCTTGGGCGACGAACACAATGAGCAGTTCTTC
CDR3: CASSLGDEHNEQFF

D: TRBD2
size: NA
V: TRBV9
J: TRBJ2-1
DNA: TGTGCCAGCAGCGTAAGCGGGGGGGCACCCAATGAGCAGTTCTTC
CDR3: CASSVSGGAPNEQFF

D: NA
size: once
V: TRBV18
J: TRBJ1-1
DNA: TGTGCCAGCTCACCAACTCTGGACACTGAAGCTTTCTTT
CDR3: CASSPTLDTEAFF

D: NA
size: NA
V: TRBV30
J: TRBJ1-5
DNA: TGTGCCTGGAGGGGTCCAAACGGCCCGAATCAGCCCCAGCATTTT
CDR3: CAWRGPNGPNQPQHF

D: NA
size: NA
V: TRBV6-1
J: TRBJ1-1
DNA: TGTGCCAGCAGTGCGAGCGGACAGAACACTGAAGCTTTCTTT
CDR3: CASSASGQNTEAFF